The sequence of this T cell receptor beta chain was determined in a study of cytomegalovirus exposure and HLA in healthy donors. Broader study findings: The listing of 160 or so TCR beta chains classed them as cytomegalovirus-associated. On later analysis, the bulk of CMV-associated TCR beta chains appeared to be HLA-restricted.

Turning to this clone: What it binds is not known.

Vbeta (60) and Jbeta (13) primers were used in the PCR. The protocol was immunoSEQ multiplex PCR, while the TCRdb copy is restricted to in-frame clones and leaves out a portion. The repertoire includes 150,000 to 200,000 clones, roughly 85% of them detected once, and 1% sits in the top ten. The sequence derives from a boy between 2 and 10 years old in good health and CMV-seronegative. Sequenced: PBMCs.

CDR3 bases: TGTGCCAGTAGCCCTTCTAGAGGTGAGCAGTTCTTC. Protein product: CASSPSRGEQFF. The gene calls are TRBV19 and TRBJ2-1, with no clear D. The V end lost 6 bases, the J end lost 9 bases, and 12 bases lay between the germline ends. CDR1 is LNHDA and CDR2 is SQIVND in the germline V gene (reference sequence). The CDR3 sequence is 12 residues long.